Sequencing of this T cell receptor beta chain was carried out in a study of a mutant IDH1 vaccine in newly diagnosed glioma. Sample time point: baseline, week 1 (first vaccination visit). Documented treatment: pre-vaccination baseline after standard-of-care therapy. Donor tumors were new WHO grade 3 or 4 IDH1-mutant, ATRX-lost astrocytomas. The CDR3 loop spans 15 amino acids. Germline CDR1 reads MGHDK; CDR2 reads SYGVNS. The V and J ends lost 5 bases and 4 bases, in that order; junction bases with no gene match: 10. Profiled with immunoSEQ multiplex PCR; TCRdb holds only in-frame clones, not every one. The sample gives 92,000 or so clones, roughly four fifths of which show up once; around 5% is in the top ten.

This receptor was taken from a man in his forties with glioma. Some clones in this sample may be carry-over from other donors' samples. This chain joins TRBV25-1 and TRBJ1-2; 7 bases map to TRBD1. The input for sequencing was PBMCs, taken from a glioma patient treated with radiotherapy, temozolomide or both. Here the CDR3 reads CASSFGTVAAYGYTF. CDR3 DNA: TGTGCCAGCAGTTTTGGGACAGTAGCAGCCTATGGCTACACCTTC.